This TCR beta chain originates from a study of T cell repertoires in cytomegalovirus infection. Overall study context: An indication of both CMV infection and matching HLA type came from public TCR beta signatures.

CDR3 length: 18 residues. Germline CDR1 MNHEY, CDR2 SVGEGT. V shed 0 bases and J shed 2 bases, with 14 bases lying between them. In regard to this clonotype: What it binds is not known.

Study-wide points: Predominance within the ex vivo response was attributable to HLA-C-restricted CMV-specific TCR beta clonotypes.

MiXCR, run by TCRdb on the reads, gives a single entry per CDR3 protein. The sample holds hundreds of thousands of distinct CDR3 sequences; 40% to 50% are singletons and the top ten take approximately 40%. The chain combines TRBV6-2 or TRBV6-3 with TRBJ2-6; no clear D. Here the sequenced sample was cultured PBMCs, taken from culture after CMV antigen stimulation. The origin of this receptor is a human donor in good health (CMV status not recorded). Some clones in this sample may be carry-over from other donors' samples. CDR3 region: CASSYSPFQRPGANVLTF. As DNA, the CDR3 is TGTGCCAGCAGTTACTCCCCCTTTCAACGCCCTGGGGCCAACGTCCTGACTTTC.